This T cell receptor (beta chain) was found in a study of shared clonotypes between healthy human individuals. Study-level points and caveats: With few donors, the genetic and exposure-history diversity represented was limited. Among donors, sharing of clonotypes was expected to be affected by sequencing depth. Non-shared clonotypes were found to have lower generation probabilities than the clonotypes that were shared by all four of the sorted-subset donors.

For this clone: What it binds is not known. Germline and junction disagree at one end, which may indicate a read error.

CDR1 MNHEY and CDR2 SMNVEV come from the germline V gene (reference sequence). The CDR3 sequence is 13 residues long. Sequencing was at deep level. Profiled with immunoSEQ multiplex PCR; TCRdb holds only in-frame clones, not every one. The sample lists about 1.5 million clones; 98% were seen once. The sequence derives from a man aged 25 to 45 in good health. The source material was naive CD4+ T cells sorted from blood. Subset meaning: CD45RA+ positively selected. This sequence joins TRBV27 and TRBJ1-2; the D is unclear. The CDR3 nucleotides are TGTGCCAGCAGTTTGAGAGTTAACCATGGCTACACCTTC. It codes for CASSLRVNHGYTF.